The clone carrying this TCR beta chain was seen at least ten times. V was shortened by 5 bases and J by 6 bases, with 17 bases between the two germline ends. Germline V CDR1 and CDR2: MNHEY, SMNVEV (reference sequence). This CDR3 has 14 residues. Assembly of TCR beta libraries relied on iRepertoire HTBI primers together with Arm-PCR of CDR3 regions. MiXCR, run by TCRdb on the multiplex PCR reads, gives a single entry per CDR3 protein. The sample lists about 440,000 distinct CDR3 sequences; more than 13% were seen once. This specimen belongs to a study of regulatory T cells in long-lasting Graves disease. As to time point: newly diagnosed GD, antithyroid drugs for less than 3 months. Researchers made the TCR library from RNA that was extracted from PBMCs. A volume of approximately 8.4 milliliters of peripheral blood was collected in EDTA tubes. These sequences were also reported in another study, on T cells in Graves' hyperthyroidism and ophthalmopathy.

The TCR comes from a woman aged 25 to 39 with Graves disease. The chain employs TRBV27 and TRBJ2-7; the D is unclear. Sequencing was performed on peripheral blood mononuclear cells (PBMCs), taken at new diagnosis, from a patient treated with antithyroid drugs. The CDR3 sequence: CASSPSGLQLEQYF. CDR3 DNA: TGTGCCAGCAGTCCCTCGGGCCTCCAACTCGAGCAGTACTTC.